This T cell receptor beta chain emerged from a study of cytomegalovirus exposure and HLA in healthy donors. Study information: The 130 or so validation repertoires used the same platform as the roughly 670 first-cohort repertoires (as reported by a later analysis). Study conclusions and caveats: Reported results showed that the classifier diagnosed cytomegalovirus status with high specificity and sensitivity.

Of note for this clone: Its antigen is unidentified.

Germline V gene data show CDR1 as SGHRS and CDR2 as YFSETQ. V was clipped by 7 bases and J by 8 bases; unmatched bases: 4. This CDR3 has 14 residues. Repertoires were generated with immunoSEQ multiplex PCR, while TCRdb's copy carries only in-frame clones and drops some. The sample holds 70,000 to 80,000 clones; 94% are singletons and the top ten take about 3.5%. Sequenced input: PBMCs. The TCR sequence derives from a woman younger than 30 in good health and CMV-seropositive. V and J are TRBV5-1 and TRBJ2-1; 15 positions agree with TRBD2. The CDR3 DNA follows: TGCGCCAGCGGGACTAGCGGGAGGATCGATGAGCAGTTCTTC. It translates to CASGTSGRIDEQFF.